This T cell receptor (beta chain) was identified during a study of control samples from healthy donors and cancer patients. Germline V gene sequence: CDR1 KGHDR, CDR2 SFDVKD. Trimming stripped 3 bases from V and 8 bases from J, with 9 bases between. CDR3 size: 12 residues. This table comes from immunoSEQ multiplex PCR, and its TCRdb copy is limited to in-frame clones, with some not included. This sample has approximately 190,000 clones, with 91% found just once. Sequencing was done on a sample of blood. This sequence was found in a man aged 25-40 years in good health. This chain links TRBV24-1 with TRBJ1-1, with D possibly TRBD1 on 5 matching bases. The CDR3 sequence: CATSDGAEEAFF. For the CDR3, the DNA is TGTGCCACCAGTGATGGGGCTGAGGAAGCTTTCTTT.